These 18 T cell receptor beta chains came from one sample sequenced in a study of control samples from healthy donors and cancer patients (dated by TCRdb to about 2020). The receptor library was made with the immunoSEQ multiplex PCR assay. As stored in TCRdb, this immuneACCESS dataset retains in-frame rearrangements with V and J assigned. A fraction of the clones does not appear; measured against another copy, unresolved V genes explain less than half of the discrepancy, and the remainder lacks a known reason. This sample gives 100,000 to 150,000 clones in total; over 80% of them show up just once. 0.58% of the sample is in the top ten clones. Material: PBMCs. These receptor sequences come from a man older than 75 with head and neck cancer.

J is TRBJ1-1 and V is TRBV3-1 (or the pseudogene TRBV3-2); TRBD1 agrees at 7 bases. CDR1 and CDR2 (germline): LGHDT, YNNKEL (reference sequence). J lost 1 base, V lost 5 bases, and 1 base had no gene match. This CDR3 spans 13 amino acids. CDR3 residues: CASSDRANTEAFF. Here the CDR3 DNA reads TGTGCCAGCAGCGACAGGGCGAACACTGAAGCTTTCTTT.

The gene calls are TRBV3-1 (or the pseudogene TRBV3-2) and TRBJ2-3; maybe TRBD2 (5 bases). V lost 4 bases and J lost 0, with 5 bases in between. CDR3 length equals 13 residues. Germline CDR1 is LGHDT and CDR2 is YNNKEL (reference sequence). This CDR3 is CASSRGSTDTQYF. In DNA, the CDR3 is TGTGCCAGCAGCCGAGGGAGCACAGATACGCAGTATTTT.

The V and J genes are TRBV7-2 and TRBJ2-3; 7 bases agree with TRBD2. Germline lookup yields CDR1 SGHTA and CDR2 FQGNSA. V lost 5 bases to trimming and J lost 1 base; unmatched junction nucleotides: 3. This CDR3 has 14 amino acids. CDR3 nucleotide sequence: TGTGCCAGCAGCCGCAGCGGGGGCACAGATACGCAGTATTTT. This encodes CASSRSGGTDTQYF.

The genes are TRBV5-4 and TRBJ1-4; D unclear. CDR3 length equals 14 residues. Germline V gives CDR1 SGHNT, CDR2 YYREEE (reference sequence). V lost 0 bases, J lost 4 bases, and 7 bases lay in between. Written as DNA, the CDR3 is TGTGCCAGCAGCTTGGCTGGGGTTAATGAAAAACTGTTTTTT. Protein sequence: CASSLAGVNEKLFF.

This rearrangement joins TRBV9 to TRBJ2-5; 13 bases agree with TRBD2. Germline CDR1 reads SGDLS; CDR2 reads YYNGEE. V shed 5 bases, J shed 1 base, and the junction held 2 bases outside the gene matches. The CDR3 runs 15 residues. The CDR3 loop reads CASSGLAGAQETQYF. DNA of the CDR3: TGTGCCAGCAGTGGACTAGCGGGGGCCCAAGAGACCCAGTACTTC.

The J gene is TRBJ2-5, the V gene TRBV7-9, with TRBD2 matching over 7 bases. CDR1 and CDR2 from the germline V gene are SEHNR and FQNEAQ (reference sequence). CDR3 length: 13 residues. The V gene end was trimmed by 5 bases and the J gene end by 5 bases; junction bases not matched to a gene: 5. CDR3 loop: CASSRQGGETQYF. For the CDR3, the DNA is TGTGCCAGCAGCCGCCAGGGAGGGGAGACCCAGTACTTC.

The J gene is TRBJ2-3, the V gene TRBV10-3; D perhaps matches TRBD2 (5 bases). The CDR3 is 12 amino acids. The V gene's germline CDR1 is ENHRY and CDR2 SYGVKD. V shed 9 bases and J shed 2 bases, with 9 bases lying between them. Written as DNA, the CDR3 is TGTGCCATAAACGGGGACACAGATACGCAGTATTTT. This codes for CAINGDTDTQYF.

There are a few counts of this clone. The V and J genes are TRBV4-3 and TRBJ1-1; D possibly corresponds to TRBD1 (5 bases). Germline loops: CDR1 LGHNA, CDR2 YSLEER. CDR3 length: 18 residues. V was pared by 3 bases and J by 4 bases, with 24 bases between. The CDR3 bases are TGCGCCAGCAGCCACGAACAGAAAAGGGTAGGTAGGGGCACTGAAGCTTTCTTT. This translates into CASSHEQKRVGRGTEAFF.

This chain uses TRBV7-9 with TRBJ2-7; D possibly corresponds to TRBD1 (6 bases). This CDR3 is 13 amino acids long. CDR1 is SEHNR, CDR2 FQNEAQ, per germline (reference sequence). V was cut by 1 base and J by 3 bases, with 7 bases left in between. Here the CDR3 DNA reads TGTGCCAGCAGCTTAGGGGACAACTACGAGCAGTACTTC. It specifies CASSLGDNYEQYF.

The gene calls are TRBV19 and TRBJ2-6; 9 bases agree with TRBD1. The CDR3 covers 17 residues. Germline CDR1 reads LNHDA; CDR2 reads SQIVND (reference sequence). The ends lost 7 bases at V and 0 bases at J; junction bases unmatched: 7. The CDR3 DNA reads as TGTGCCAGTATCCCGACAGGGGGTAGCTCTGGGGCCAACGTCCTGACTTTC. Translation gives CASIPTGGSSGANVLTF.

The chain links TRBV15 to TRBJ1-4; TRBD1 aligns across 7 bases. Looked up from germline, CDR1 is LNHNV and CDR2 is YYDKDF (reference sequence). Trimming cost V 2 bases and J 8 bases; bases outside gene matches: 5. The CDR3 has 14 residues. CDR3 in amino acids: CATSRPIQGEKLFF. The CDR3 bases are TGTGCCACCAGCAGACCGATACAGGGGGAAAAACTGTTTTTT.

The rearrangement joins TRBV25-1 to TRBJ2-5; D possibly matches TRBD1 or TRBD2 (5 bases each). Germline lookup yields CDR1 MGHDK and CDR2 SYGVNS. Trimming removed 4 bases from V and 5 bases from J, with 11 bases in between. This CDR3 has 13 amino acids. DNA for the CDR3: TGTGCCAGCAGTGCGGCATGGGACGAGACCCAGTACTTC. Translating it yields CASSAAWDETQYF.

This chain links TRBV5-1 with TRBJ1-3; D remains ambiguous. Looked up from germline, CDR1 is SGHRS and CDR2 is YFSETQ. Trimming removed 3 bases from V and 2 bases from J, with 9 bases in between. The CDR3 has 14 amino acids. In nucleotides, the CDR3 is TGCGCCAGCAGCTATGACACCACTGGAAACACCATATATTTT. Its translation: CASSYDTTGNTIYF.

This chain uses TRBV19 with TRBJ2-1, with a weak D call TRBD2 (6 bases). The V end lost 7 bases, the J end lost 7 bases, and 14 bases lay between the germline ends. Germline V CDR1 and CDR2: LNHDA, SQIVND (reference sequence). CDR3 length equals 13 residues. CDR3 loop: CASKGGVRNEQFF. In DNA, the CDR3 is TGTGCCAGTAAAGGAGGGGTTAGGAATGAGCAGTTCTTC.

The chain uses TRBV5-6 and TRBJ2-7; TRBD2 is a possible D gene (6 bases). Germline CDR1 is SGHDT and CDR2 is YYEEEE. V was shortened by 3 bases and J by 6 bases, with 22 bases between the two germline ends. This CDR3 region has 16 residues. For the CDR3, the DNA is TGTGCCAGCAGCTCACAGCAACGGGGGACGACGGGCGAGCAGTACTTC. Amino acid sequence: CASSSQQRGTTGEQYF.

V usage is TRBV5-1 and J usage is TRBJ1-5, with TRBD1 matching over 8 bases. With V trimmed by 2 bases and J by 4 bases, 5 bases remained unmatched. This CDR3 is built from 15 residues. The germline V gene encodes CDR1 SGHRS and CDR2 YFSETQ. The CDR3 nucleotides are TGCGCCAGCAGCTTAGGGACAGGACAAAATCAGCCCCAGCATTTT. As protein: CASSLGTGQNQPQHF.

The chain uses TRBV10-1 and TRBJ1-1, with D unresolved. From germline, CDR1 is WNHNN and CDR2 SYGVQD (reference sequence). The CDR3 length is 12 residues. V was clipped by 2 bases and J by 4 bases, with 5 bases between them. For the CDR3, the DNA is TGCGCCAGCAGTGAGACCCTCACTGAAGCTTTCTTT. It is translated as CASSETLTEAFF.

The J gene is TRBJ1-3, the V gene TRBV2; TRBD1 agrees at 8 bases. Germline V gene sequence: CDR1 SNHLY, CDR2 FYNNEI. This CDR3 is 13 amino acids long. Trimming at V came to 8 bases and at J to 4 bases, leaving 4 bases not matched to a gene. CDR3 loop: CASARGLGNTIYF. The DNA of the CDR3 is TGTGCCAGCGCCAGGGGGCTCGGAAACACCATATATTTT. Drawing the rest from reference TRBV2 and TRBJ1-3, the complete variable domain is EPEVTQTPSHQVTQMGQEVILRCVPISNHLYFYWYRQILGQKVEFLVSFYNNEISEKSEIFDDQFSVERPDGSNFTLKIRSTKLEDSAMYFCASARGLGNTIYFGEGSWLTVV.